These 30 T cell receptor beta chains share one sample of origin, sequenced in a study of graft-versus-host responses after intestinal transplantation. These receptors have no known antigen. The assay was immunoSEQ multiplex PCR, and TCRdb's table has in-frame clones only and misses some. The sample consists of 95,000 to 150,000 clones, approximately 92% of them appearing once. The specimen was unstimulated CD4+ T cells sorted from spleen or lymph node cells, collected before intestinal transplant. Receptors originate from a human donor who received an intestinal transplant.

The count of this clone is one. The CDR3 DNA reads as TGCAGCGTTTCTGACGGAGGATATATTAAAGAGACCCAGTACTTC. Its protein is CSVSDGGYIKETQYF. The J gene is TRBJ2-5, the V gene TRBV29-1, with D perhaps TRBD2 (5 bases). With 5 bases removed from V and 3 bases from J, the gap between germline ends came to 19 bases. From germline, CDR1 is SQVTM and CDR2 ANQGSEA. This CDR3 spans 15 amino acids.

This clone showed up just a few times. The chain joins TRBV19 to TRBJ2-7, with 8 bases identical to TRBD1. CDR3 size: 12 residues. Germline CDR1 is LNHDA and CDR2 is SQIVND (reference sequence). The ends lost 6 bases at V and 5 bases at J; junction bases unmatched: 3. The CDR3 here is CASSRTGNEQYF. The DNA of the CDR3 is TGTGCCAGTAGCAGGACAGGGAACGAGCAGTACTTC. Full variable domain (missing parts from reference TRBV19 and TRBJ2-7): DGGITQSPKYLFRKEGQNVTLSCEQNLNHDAMYWYRQDPGQGLRLIYYSQIVNDFQKGDIAEGYSVSREKKESFPLTVTSAQKNPTAFYLCASSRTGNEQYFGPGTRLTVT.

The chain links TRBV6-1 to TRBJ1-2; D call uncertain. From germline, CDR1 is MNHNS and CDR2 SASEGT. This CDR3 spans 12 amino acids. The V end lost 7 bases, the J end lost 5 bases, and 11 bases lay between the germline ends. The CDR3 DNA reads TGTGCCAGCACCTTAGGACTGTATGGCTACACCTTC. Translation gives CASTLGLYGYTF.

The chain has TRBV7-2 and TRBJ1-4; D is perhaps TRBD1 (5 bases). The ends were cut back, 4 bases at V and 5 bases at J, with 14 bases in the middle. The CDR3 extends over 15 amino acids. Germline V gives CDR1 SGHTA, CDR2 FQGNSA. The CDR3 protein is CASSSSREGNEKLFF. CDR3 nucleotide sequence: TGTGCCAGCAGCTCGTCCAGGGAGGGGAATGAAAAACTGTTTTTT.

This clone has just one count. This chain connects TRBV28 to TRBJ2-7; 12 bases agree with TRBD2. The CDR3 consists of 15 residues. Germline assignment: CDR1 MDHEN and CDR2 SYDVKM. V was pared by 6 bases and J by 3 bases, with 6 bases of the junction left unmatched. The CDR3 loop is CASSGTSGSLYEQYF. The CDR3 region has the DNA TGTGCCAGCAGCGGGACTAGCGGGTCCCTCTACGAGCAGTACTTC.

The table lists this clone with a count of one. The V and J genes are TRBV7-8 and TRBJ2-7; tentative D call: TRBD1 (6 bases). V was shortened by 4 bases and J by 4 bases, with 20 bases between the two germline ends. The CDR3 runs 16 residues. CDR1 is SGHVS, CDR2 FQNEAQ, per germline. The CDR3 here is CASSSEGDKKAYEQYF. The CDR3 DNA reads TGTGCCAGCAGCTCCGAAGGGGACAAAAAAGCTTACGAGCAGTACTTC.

The chain uses TRBV2 and TRBJ2-5; the match to TRBD1 covers 11 bases. From germline, CDR1 is SNHLY and CDR2 FYNNEI. CDR3 size: 15 residues. With 1 base clipped from V and 12 bases from J, the junction kept 10 bases outside the gene matches. In DNA form, the CDR3 reads TGTGCCAGCAGTGAAGAAGGGGGGACAGGGGGGCGTGAGTACTTC. It codes for CASSEEGGTGGREYF.

The rearrangement uses TRBV5-6 and TRBJ2-7; D unclear. Germline V lookup: CDR1 SGHDT, CDR2 YYEEEE. V was cut by 4 bases and J by 2 bases, with 4 bases left in between. The CDR3 runs 11 residues. The CDR3 protein is CASSAAYEQYF. In DNA, the CDR3 is TGTGCCAGCAGCGCAGCCTACGAGCAGTACTTC.

The chain combines TRBV29-1 with TRBJ2-7; 9 positions agree with TRBD1. The CDR3 runs 13 residues. J gave up 3 bases and V 2 bases, and 2 bases lay outside the gene matches. The germline V gene has CDR1 SQVTM and CDR2 ANQGSEA. The CDR3 DNA reads TGCAGCGTTGAAAAGGGACAGGGCTACGAGCAGTACTTC. This codes for CSVEKGQGYEQYF.

The chain couples TRBV5-6 to TRBJ2-3; 9 nucleotides line up with TRBD2. V gave up 9 bases and J gave up 5 bases; unmatched junction bases: 7. Germline CDR1 and CDR2: SGHDT and YYEEEE. The CDR3 totals 13 residues. CDR3 sequence reads: CATTLAGRDTQYF. The CDR3, as DNA: TGTGCCACCACACTAGCGGGTCGAGATACGCAGTATTTT.

The J gene is TRBJ2-5, the V gene TRBV5-1; 8 bases are shared with TRBD1. V lost 2 bases and J lost 4; bases outside the gene matches: 4. CDR1 is SGHRS, CDR2 YFSETQ, per germline. The CDR3 extends over 14 amino acids. In DNA, the CDR3 is TGCGCCAGCAGCTTATCAGGGGGCACAGAGACCCAGTACTTC. This codes for CASSLSGGTETQYF.

The rearrangement uses TRBV9 and TRBJ2-7; the D is unclear. This CDR3 spans 14 amino acids. Germline-derived CDR1 and CDR2 are SGDLS and YYNGEE. V was clipped by 0 bases and J by 2 bases, with 9 bases between them. This CDR3 is CASSVGTATYEQYF. The DNA for the CDR3 is TGTGCCAGCAGCGTAGGGACGGCTACCTACGAGCAGTACTTC.

The CDR3 sequence is CASSLDGASYGYTF. In nucleotides, the CDR3 is TGTGCCAGCAGCTTAGATGGAGCAAGCTATGGCTACACCTTC. The rearrangement uses TRBV11-2 and TRBJ1-2; D is unclear. The V gene's germline CDR1 is SGHAT and CDR2 FQNNGV. V was cut by 0 bases and J by 4 bases, with 9 bases left in between. The CDR3 contains 14 residues.

V and J are TRBV11-1 and TRBJ2-1; tentative D call: TRBD1 (6 bases). The V end lost 5 bases, the J end lost 7 bases, and 15 bases lay between the germline ends. The CDR3 contains 14 residues. From germline, CDR1 is SGHAT and CDR2 FQDESV (reference sequence). The DNA of the CDR3 is TGTGCCAGCAGCCCCGGGTTGGGGGCTAATGAGCAGTTCTTC. Protein sequence: CASSPGLGANEQFF.

This rearrangement joins TRBV6-5 to TRBJ2-3; TRBD2 aligns across 8 bases. Germline-derived CDR1 and CDR2 are MNHEY and SVGAGI. V was pared by 5 bases and J by 4 bases, with 5 bases of the junction left unmatched. The CDR3 contains 14 residues. The CDR3 protein is CASSPLGRADTQYF. CDR3 DNA: TGTGCCAGCAGTCCCCTCGGGAGGGCAGATACGCAGTATTTT.

This rearrangement joins TRBV28 to TRBJ1-1; the match to TRBD1 covers 8 bases. The CDR3 contains 13 residues. The V and J ends lost 11 bases and 5 bases, in that order; junction bases with no gene match: 10. Germline values: CDR1 MDHEN, CDR2 SYDVKM. The CDR3 coding sequence is TGTGCCTGGTCGGCAGGGGGCTGGACTGAAGCTTTCTTT. Translating it yields CAWSAGGWTEAFF.

This clone was detected only once. The rearrangement uses TRBV5-1 and TRBJ1-2; 10 bases match TRBD1. From germline, CDR1 is SGHRS and CDR2 YFSETQ. Trimming took 4 bases from V and 4 from J; bases not matched to a gene: 4. The CDR3 spans 14 residues. The CDR3 protein is CASSHRTGGYGYTF. CDR3 DNA sequence: TGCGCCAGCAGCCACCGGACAGGGGGCTATGGCTACACCTTC.

The chain carries TRBV10-3 and TRBJ2-7, with TRBD2 matching 8 bases. The CDR3 runs to 12 residues. In germline, CDR1 is ENHRY, CDR2 SYGVKD. Trimming took 6 bases from V and 6 from J; bases not matched to a gene: 4. The CDR3 loop is CAIRKTSVEQYF. In DNA, the CDR3 is TGTGCCATCAGGAAGACTAGCGTCGAGCAGTACTTC.

The chain couples TRBV25-1 to TRBJ2-6; the D is unclear. V lost 5 bases to trimming and J lost 4 bases, with 6 bases between them. Germline CDR1 MGHDK, CDR2 SYGVNS. This CDR3 is 13 amino acids long. CDR3 sequence: CASSLGGANVLTF. CDR3 sequence (DNA): TGTGCCAGCAGTTTAGGAGGGGCCAACGTCCTGACTTTC.

The V and J genes are TRBV6-1 and TRBJ2-3, with TRBD1 as a possible D gene (6 bases). The CDR3 is made up of 15 amino acids. Germline V gene data show CDR1 as MNHNS and CDR2 as SASEGT. Trimming cost V 5 bases and J 0 bases, with 12 bases left between them. The CDR3 DNA sequence: TGTGCCAGCAGTACCCACAGGGACAGCACAGATACGCAGTATTTT. Translating it yields CASSTHRDSTDTQYF.

The rearrangement uses TRBV29-1 and TRBJ1-1, with D possibly TRBD1 on 6 matching bases. This CDR3 spans 13 amino acids. V was clipped by 2 bases and J by 6 bases, with 13 bases between them. Per the germline V gene, CDR1 is SQVTM and CDR2 is ANQGSEA. The DNA for the CDR3 is TGCAGCGTTGAACTGCAGGGGCCCCCTGAAGCTTTCTTT. This translates into CSVELQGPPEAFF.

The table lists this clone with a count of one. V and J are TRBV19 and TRBJ2-7; 7 nucleotides match TRBD1. Germline CDR1 reads LNHDA; CDR2 reads SQIVND (reference sequence). The CDR3 loop spans 16 amino acids. Trimming cost V 6 bases and J 5 bases; bases outside gene matches: 16. The CDR3 is CASSPYRGPYVDEQYF. In nucleotides, the CDR3 is TGTGCCAGTAGCCCTTACAGGGGCCCCTATGTGGACGAGCAGTACTTC.

In its sample, this clone was seen once. This sequence joins TRBV2 and TRBJ2-7; 11 bases are shared with TRBD1. The trim removed 6 bases at V and 1 base at J, leaving 5 bases unmatched. From germline, CDR1 is SNHLY and CDR2 FYNNEI. The CDR3 loop spans 15 amino acids. The CDR3 bases are TGTGCCAGCAGGGACAGGGGGCTGGGGTCCTACGAGCAGTACTTC. Amino acids: CASRDRGLGSYEQYF.

The CDR3 sequence: CASSLAGGSPYEQYF. The CDR3 coding sequence is TGCGCCAGCAGCTTGGCGGGGGGGTCCCCCTACGAGCAGTACTTC. The chain recombines TRBV5-1 with TRBJ2-7; TRBD2 aligns across 8 bases. In germline, CDR1 is SGHRS, CDR2 YFSETQ. There are 15 residues in the CDR3. The trim removed 0 bases at V and 2 bases at J, leaving 4 bases unmatched.

This rearrangement joins TRBV30 to TRBJ2-2; 12 bases agree with TRBD1. This CDR3 has 15 amino acids. V shed 2 bases, J shed 7 bases, and the junction held 5 bases outside the gene matches. Germline assignment: CDR1 GTSNPN and CDR2 SVGIG (reference sequence). In DNA, the CDR3 is TGTGCCTGGAGTCCGGGACAGGGGGCTGTCGGGGAGCTGTTTTTT. This encodes CAWSPGQGAVGELFF.

This chain uses TRBV7-6 with TRBJ2-3; no clear D gene. Trimming stripped 0 bases from V and 1 base from J, with 8 bases between. The CDR3 sequence is 15 residues long. CDR1 and CDR2 from the germline V gene are SGHVS and FNYEAQ. This CDR3 is CASSLAGQGTDTQYF. DNA of the CDR3: TGTGCCAGCAGCTTAGCGGGTCAAGGCACAGATACGCAGTATTTT. Supplemented by reference TRBV7-6 and TRBJ2-3, the full variable domain reads GAGVSQSPRYKVTKRGQDVALRCDPISGHVSLYWYRQALGQGPEFLTYFNYEAQQDKSGLPNDRFSAERPEGSISTLTIQRTEQRDSAMYRCASSLAGQGTDTQYFGPGTRLTVL.

The J gene is TRBJ2-3, the V gene TRBV2; TRBD1 is a possible D gene (6 bases). Germline CDR1 reads SNHLY; CDR2 reads FYNNEI. The CDR3 contains 15 residues. The ends were cut back, 6 bases at V and 2 bases at J, with 15 bases in the middle. The CDR3 loop is CASSLTTGPTDTQYF. In nucleotides, the CDR3 is TGTGCCAGCAGCCTTACGACAGGACCCACAGATACGCAGTATTTT.

The rearrangement joins TRBV5-1 to TRBJ2-2; 9 bases map to TRBD2. V shed 2 bases and J 6 bases; nucleotides not matched to a gene: 5. The CDR3 extends over 15 amino acids. Germline CDR1 and CDR2: SGHRS and YFSETQ. Written as DNA, the CDR3 is TGCGCCAGCAGCTTATCTGGCGGGAGGGCCGGGGAGCTGTTTTTT. Protein sequence: CASSLSGGRAGELFF.

Worth noting for this clone: Distinct nucleotide sequences in the sample also encode this CDR3. This chain connects TRBV20-1 to TRBJ2-5; a weak D match, TRBD2 (5 bases). CDR3 size: 11 residues. Deletions cut 1 base from V and 5 bases from J, with 5 bases between. Germline V lookup: CDR1 DFQATT, CDR2 SNEGSKA (reference sequence). CDR3 protein: CSARGGETQYF. CDR3 DNA sequence: TGCAGTGCTAGAGGCGGGGAGACCCAGTACTTC.

This clone has a single count. The gene calls are TRBV7-6 and TRBJ2-7; a weak D match, TRBD2 (6 bases). This CDR3 contains 14 residues. Looked up from germline, CDR1 is SGHVS and CDR2 is FNYEAQ. V lost 2 bases, J lost 3 bases, and 11 bases lay in between. In DNA form, the CDR3 reads TGTGCCAGCAGCTTACAGGGAGGCTACTACGAGCAGTACTTC. This translates into CASSLQGGYYEQYF.